A selection of T cell receptor beta chains follows, all from one sample in a study of blood T cell repertoires in COVID-19. TCRdb's copy holds only in-frame clones and misses some; the assay was immunoSEQ multiplex PCR. The sample holds fewer than 70,000 clones, about 90% seen once. The specimen was peripheral blood. The receptors originated from a man aged 40-50 years with COVID-19, enrolled during active disease. Each CDR3 is given with its conserved first and last residue. Fields, in order: J gene, clone size, D gene, V gene, CDR3 protein, CDR3 DNA. D genes are given only for firm matches. Clone size appears in some rows only: once, few, many, or a class for an expanded clone.

>TRBJ2-5|NA|TRBD1|TRBV6-5
CASSYGTGQETQYF
TGTGCCAGCAGTTACGGGACAGGCCAAGAGACCCAGTACTTC
>TRBJ2-4|NA|NA|TRBV19
CASKDRFQNIQYF
TGTGCCAGTAAAGACAGGTTTCAAAACATTCAGTACTTC
>TRBJ1-6|NA|TRBD1|TRBV7-6
CASRPGTGSYNSPLHF
TGTGCCAGCAGGCCCGGGACAGGCTCCTATAATTCACCCCTCCACTTT
>TRBJ2-3|NA|NA|TRBV3-1/TRBV3-2
CASSQGPNTDTQYF
TGTGCCAGCAGCCAAGGTCCTAACACAGATACGCAGTATTTT
>TRBJ1-2|NA|NA|TRBV5-1
CASSSDGDYGYTF
TGCGCCAGCAGCAGTGACGGAGACTATGGCTACACCTTC
>TRBJ2-1|NA|NA|TRBV5-4
CASSADSPSYNEQFF
TGTGCCAGCAGCGCGGACTCGCCTTCCTACAATGAGCAGTTCTTC
>TRBJ2-7|NA|NA|TRBV19
CASINQGYEQYF
TGTGCCAGTATTAACCAGGGGTACGAGCAGTACTTC
>TRBJ2-7|NA|NA|TRBV19
CASARQVDYEQYF
TGTGCCAGTGCCCGACAGGTCGACTACGAGCAGTACTTC
>TRBJ1-2|NA|NA|TRBV12-3/TRBV12-4
CASSRTGYGYTF
TGTGCCAGCAGTCGTACAGGGTACGGCTACACCTTC
>TRBJ2-3|NA|NA|TRBV3-1/TRBV3-2
CASSRGGTDTQYF
TGTGCCAGCAGCCGTGGCGGTACAGATACGCAGTATTTT
>TRBJ1-5|NA|TRBD1|TRBV5-6
CASSPQGAGNQPQHF
TGTGCCAGCAGCCCACAGGGGGCAGGCAATCAGCCCCAGCATTTT
>TRBJ2-5|NA|TRBD2|TRBV7-9
CASSLTSEGRETQYF
TGTGCCAGCAGCTTGACTAGCGAGGGCAGGGAGACCCAGTACTTC
>TRBJ2-7|NA|NA|TRBV6-6
CASRAGYEQYF
TGTGCCAGCAGAGCCGGGTACGAGCAGTACTTC
>TRBJ2-5|NA|TRBD2|TRBV7-7
CASSLGSGGGQETQYF
TGTGCCAGCAGCTTGGGCAGCGGGGGTGGTCAAGAGACCCAGTACTTC
>TRBJ2-7|NA|TRBD2|TRBV19
CASSIAGRDHYEQYF
TGTGCCAGTAGTATTGCCGGGAGGGACCACTACGAGCAGTACTTC
>TRBJ1-6|NA|NA|TRBV5-4
CASSEGGGSSYNSPLHF
TGTGCCAGCAGCGAGGGAGGGGGTAGCTCCTATAATTCACCCCTCCACTTT
>TRBJ2-7|NA|TRBD2|TRBV5-4
CASSPRTSGGSYEQYF
TGTGCCAGCAGCCCTCGGACTAGCGGGGGATCCTACGAGCAGTACTTC
>TRBJ2-7|NA|TRBD2|TRBV27
CASSPGLAGSRGEQYF
TGTGCCAGCAGTCCGGGACTAGCGGGGTCTAGAGGCGAGCAGTACTTC
>TRBJ2-2|NA|TRBD1|TRBV19
CASSLGGTGATFGELFF
TGTGCCAGTAGCCTAGGGGGGACAGGGGCAACTTTCGGGGAGCTGTTTTTT
>TRBJ1-4|NA|NA|TRBV5-1
CASSLAQGSNNEKLFF
TGCGCCAGCAGCCTCGCCCAGGGGAGCAATAATGAAAAACTGTTTTTT
>TRBJ1-2|few|TRBD1|TRBV7-9
CASSLGEAWTGNGYTF
TGTGCCAGCAGCTTAGGGGAAGCCTGGACAGGGAATGGCTACACCTTC
>TRBJ1-2|few|NA|TRBV5-3
CARSPVDIYGYTF
TGTGCCAGAAGCCCCGTTGACATCTATGGCTACACCTTC
>TRBJ2-3|NA|NA|TRBV7-3
CASSLIGGSTDTQYF
TGTGCCAGCAGCCTCATAGGGGGAAGCACAGATACGCAGTATTTT
>TRBJ1-6|NA|NA|TRBV4-1
CASSQVTQGYSPLHF
TGCGCCAGCAGCCAAGTGACTCAGGGGTATTCACCCCTCCACTTT
>TRBJ1-1|NA|NA|TRBV4-1
CASSQYWGEGSAFF
TGCGCCAGCAGCCAATATTGGGGGGAGGGTTCAGCTTTCTTT
>TRBJ2-2|few|TRBD2|TRBV3-1/TRBV3-2
CASSPSGATGELFF
TGTGCCAGCAGCCCTAGCGGGGCCACCGGGGAGCTGTTTTTT
>TRBJ1-6|NA|NA|TRBV27
CALGRRGRRCSPLHF
TGTGCCTTAGGACGGAGAGGGAGAAGGTGTTCACCCCTCCACTTT
>TRBJ2-1|NA|NA|TRBV20-1
CSASDSSSQFF
TGCAGTGCTAGTGATTCTAGTTCGCAGTTCTTC
>TRBJ1-5|NA|NA|TRBV2
CASSQDSNQPQHF
TGTGCCAGCAGTCAGGACTCCAATCAGCCCCAGCATTTT
>TRBJ1-5|few|NA|TRBV19
CATHDKSFNQPQHF
TGTGCCACCCACGACAAGAGCTTCAATCAGCCCCAGCATTTT
>TRBJ1-2|NA|NA|TRBV27
CASSFYKNYGYTF
TGTGCCAGCAGTTTTTACAAGAACTATGGCTACACCTTC
>TRBJ1-5|NA|NA|TRBV30
CAWSRGERYSNQPQHF
TGTGCCTGGAGTAGGGGCGAACGGTATAGCAATCAGCCCCAGCATTTT
>TRBJ1-2|few|TRBD1|TRBV2
CASRGDSGHYGYTF
TGTGCCAGCAGGGGGGACAGCGGACACTATGGCTACACCTTC
>TRBJ1-5|NA|TRBD1|TRBV29-1
CSVTGQGGQPQHF
TGCAGCGTAACCGGACAGGGTGGTCAGCCCCAGCATTTT
>TRBJ2-7|once|TRBD1|TRBV28
CASSLAAGGTSEQYF
TGTGCCAGCAGTTTAGCGGCAGGGGGCACTTCCGAGCAGTACTTC
>TRBJ1-6|NA|NA|TRBV7-2
CASNPALPGTPLHF
TGTGCCAGCAACCCTGCTTTGCCCGGTACACCCCTCCACTTT
>TRBJ2-1|NA|NA|TRBV24-1
CATSGRGGYNEQFF
TGTGCCACCAGTGGTAGGGGCGGCTACAATGAGCAGTTCTTC
>TRBJ1-2|NA|NA|TRBV11-2
CASSSGSGSGYTF
TGTGCCAGCAGCTCAGGTTCGGGAAGTGGCTACACCTTC
>TRBJ2-7|NA|TRBD1|TRBV4-1
CASSQRTGDSYEQYF
TGCGCCAGCAGCCAAAGGACAGGGGATTCCTACGAGCAGTACTTC
>TRBJ1-5|NA|NA|TRBV2
CASSEGVKATGQPQHF
TGTGCCAGCAGTGAAGGGGTTAAGGCGACAGGTCAGCCCCAGCATTTT
>TRBJ1-3|NA|NA|TRBV7-6
CASSPAGSGNTIYF
TGTGCCAGCAGTCCGGCGGGGTCTGGAAACACCATATATTTT
>TRBJ1-2|NA|TRBD1|TRBV6-5
CASSYSQGGDYGYTF
TGTGCCAGCAGTTACTCACAGGGGGGCGACTATGGCTACACCTTC
>TRBJ1-6|NA|NA|TRBV28
CASSPSIGDLGGGGDSPLHF
TGTGCCAGCAGTCCTTCTATAGGTGACCTGGGGGGGGGTGGTGATTCACCCCTCCACTTT
>TRBJ1-2|NA|TRBD1|TRBV10-1
CASSPGTGGYTF
TGCGCCAGCAGTCCCGGGACAGGAGGCTACACCTTC